The 24 T cell receptor beta chains below were found in one sample sequenced in a study of T cells in Graves' hyperthyroidism and ophthalmopathy. TCR beta CDR3 regions were amplified from RNA transcripts. An initial round of RT-PCR targeting the TCR CDR3 relied on the HTBI primer set. TCRdb reanalysed the multiplex PCR reads using MiXCR and keeps one entry per CDR3 protein. The sample contains fewer than 750,000 distinct CDR3 sequences, 40% to 55% of which appear only once. The sequenced sample was peripheral blood or thyroid tissue (not recorded which). All receptors derive from a woman younger than 35 with Graves' hyperthyroidism.

The rearrangement links TRBV7-9 to TRBJ1-2; D possibly corresponds to TRBD1 (5 bases). This CDR3 is 12 amino acids long. Germline-derived CDR1 and CDR2 are SEHNR and FQNEAQ (reference sequence). The V end lost 5 bases, the J end lost 12 bases, and 16 bases lay between the germline ends. This chain's CDR3 is CASSPGTSGNTF. CDR3 DNA sequence: TGTGCCAGCAGCCCCGGGACCTCTGGAAACACCTTC.

This clonotype was counted many times. The gene calls are TRBV11-1 and TRBJ2-7; the match to TRBD1 covers 7 bases. J gave up 10 bases and V 0 bases, and 3 bases lay outside the gene matches. This CDR3 region has 12 residues. Germline V lookup: CDR1 SGHAT, CDR2 FQDESV (reference sequence). The chain's CDR3 is CASSLAGTEQYF. In DNA, the CDR3 is TGTGCCAGCAGCTTAGCGGGGACAGAACAGTACTTC.

This clonotype was counted many times. The rearrangement uses TRBV10-3 and TRBJ1-1; possibly TRBD1 for D (6 bases). The V and J ends lost 6 bases and 0 bases respectively, with 11 bases between them. This CDR3 is 14 amino acids long. Germline CDR1 ENHRY, CDR2 SYGVKD. CDR3 residues: CAIRQGSVNTEAFF. The CDR3 DNA follows: TGTGCCATCAGACAGGGCTCGGTGAACACTGAAGCTTTCTTT.

Comments on this clonotype: Being one base from a much bigger clone, this may be a read error. This chain connects TRBV7-9 to TRBJ1-2; a weak D match, TRBD1 (5 bases). CDR3 length: 14 residues. Trimming took 5 bases from V and 7 from J, leaving 17 bases between them. The germline gives CDR1 SEHNR, CDR2 FQNEAQ (reference sequence). This chain's CDR3 is CASSRSDGGGGYTF. As DNA, the CDR3 is TGTGCCAGCAGCCGAAGCGACGGGGGTGGTGGCTACACCTTC.

There are many counts of this clonotype. The V call is TRBV7-6, the J call TRBJ1-3; TRBD1 agrees at 7 bases. This CDR3 contains 14 residues. Germline V lookup: CDR1 SGHVS, CDR2 FNYEAQ. The V segment lost 5 bases and the J segment 5 bases; nucleotides outside the gene matches: 6. CDR3 in amino acids: CASSIRQGRNTIYF. CDR3 nucleotide sequence: TGTGCCAGCAGCATTAGACAGGGCAGAAACACCATATATTTT.

This sequence joins TRBV29-1 and TRBJ2-5; no reliable D call. Trimming took 2 bases from V and 5 from J, leaving 18 bases between them. CDR1 is SQVTM, CDR2 ANQGSEA, per germline. The CDR3 runs to 15 residues. The CDR3 DNA reads TGCAGCGTTGAATATCCAGGCGGAAGATGGGAGACCCAGTACTTC. It is translated as CSVEYPGGRWETQYF.

This clonotype was counted many times. The V call is TRBV12-3 or TRBV12-4, the J call TRBJ2-5, with 7 bases identical to TRBD1. The J segment lost 5 bases and the V segment lost 6 bases, leaving 9 bases of the junction unmatched. CDR3 size: 14 residues. CDR3 region: CASRWTGVRETQYF. The CDR3 bases are TGTGCCAGCAGGTGGACAGGCGTGAGGGAGACCCAGTACTTC.

This clonotype appeared many times. The J gene is TRBJ2-7, the V gene TRBV19, with D tentatively TRBD1 (6 bases). Trimming cost V 4 bases and J 4 bases, with 11 bases left between them. There are 13 residues in the CDR3. Germline CDR1 and CDR2: LNHDA and SQIVND (reference sequence). CDR3 amino acids: CASSTRTAYEQYF. In DNA, the CDR3 is TGTGCCAGTAGTACTCGGACAGCTTACGAGCAGTACTTC.

There are many counts of this clonotype. The chain's CDR3 is CASSLADQGGLLRMGYTF. The CDR3, as DNA: TGTGCCAGCAGCTTGGCGGATCAAGGGGGCCTCCTAAGGATGGGCTACACCTTC. The chain links TRBV5-4 to TRBJ1-2; 7 positions match TRBD1. The ends lost 0 bases at V and 8 bases at J; junction bases unmatched: 19. The CDR3 spans 18 residues. The V gene's germline CDR1 is SGHNT and CDR2 YYREEE (reference sequence). Looking up the rest from reference TRBV5-4 and TRBJ1-2 gives the full variable domain: ETGVTQSPTHLIKTRGQQVTLRCSSQSGHNTVSWYQQALGQGPQFIFQYYREEENGRGNFPPRFSGLQFPNYSSELNVNALELDDSALYLCASSLADQGGLLRMGYTFGSGTRLTVV.

The gene calls are TRBV24-1 and TRBJ2-2, with D possibly matching TRBD1 (5 bases). CDR1 KGHDR and CDR2 SFDVKD come from the germline V gene. This CDR3 comprises 14 residues. Trimming removed 7 bases from V and 0 bases from J, with 8 bases in between. As DNA, the CDR3 is TGTGCCACCAGGCAGGGCCCGAACACCGGGGAGCTGTTTTTT. It encodes CATRQGPNTGELFF.

This clonotype occurred many times. The rearrangement joins TRBV7-3 to TRBJ1-1; the D is unclear. The germline V and J ends were trimmed by 5 bases and 4 bases, with 23 bases remaining between them. The V gene's germline CDR1 is SGHTA and CDR2 FQGTGA. The CDR3 length is 17 residues. The CDR3 sequence: CASSPIPDGPSSTEAFF. CDR3 bases: TGTGCCAGCAGCCCCATACCCGACGGACCCTCTAGCACTGAAGCTTTCTTT. The full variable domain, in which reference TRBV7-3 and TRBJ1-1 provide the parts outside the CDR3, is GAGVSQTPSNKVTEKGKYVELRCDPISGHTALYWYRQSLGQGPEFLIYFQGTGAADDSGLPNDRFFAVRPEGSVSTLKIQRTERGDSAVYLCASSPIPDGPSSTEAFFGQGTRLTVV.

V and J are TRBV20-1 and TRBJ2-5, with D perhaps TRBD1 or TRBD2 (5 bases each). CDR1 and CDR2 from the germline V gene are DFQATT and SNEGSKA (reference sequence). The CDR3 covers 14 residues. The V end was cut by 6 bases, the J end by 1 base, with 15 bases between. CDR3: CSASGKGLQETQYF. Written as DNA, the CDR3 is TGCAGTGCCAGCGGAAAGGGGCTCCAAGAGACCCAGTACTTC.

This chain uses TRBV2 with TRBJ1-4; possibly TRBD1 for D (6 bases). The V and J ends lost 5 bases and 2 bases respectively, with 15 bases between them. The CDR3 extends over 16 amino acids. CDR1 and CDR2 from the germline V gene are SNHLY and FYNNEI. CDR3 loop: CASSPKGRGTNEKLFF. The CDR3 nucleotides are TGTGCCAGCAGTCCCAAGGGGAGGGGGACTAATGAAAAACTGTTTTTT.

The count of this clonotype is one. This rearrangement joins TRBV7-9 to TRBJ2-2; unclear D gene. The CDR3 is 16 residues long. The germline V and J ends were trimmed by 5 bases and 7 bases, with 20 bases remaining between them. Germline V gene data show CDR1 as SEHNR and CDR2 as FQNEAQ (reference sequence). CDR3: CASSQTGTKYFGELFF. CDR3 bases: TGTGCCAGCAGCCAGACGGGCACGAAGTACTTCGGGGAGCTGTTTTTT.

The V gene is TRBV7-9, the J gene TRBJ2-3; no reliable D call. The germline V gene has CDR1 SEHNR and CDR2 FQNEAQ (reference sequence). V lost 5 bases and J lost 4, with 10 bases in between. The CDR3 length is 13 residues. The CDR3 DNA is TGTGCCAGCAGCCCTAGTTCAGCAGATACGCAGTATTTT. It encodes CASSPSSADTQYF.

The CDR3 bases are TGTGCCAGCAGCACCCGCCGAGGGGAAGCTTTCTTT. Translating it yields CASSTRRGEAFF. The rearrangement joins TRBV7-9 to TRBJ1-1; D is unclear. Per the germline V gene, CDR1 is SEHNR and CDR2 is FQNEAQ (reference sequence). The CDR3 totals 12 residues. The ends were cut back, 5 bases at V and 8 bases at J, with 12 bases in the middle.

V and J are TRBV2 and TRBJ1-2; 9 bases agree with TRBD1. CDR3 length: 15 residues. CDR1 is SNHLY, CDR2 FYNNEI, per germline. J lost 5 bases, V lost 7 bases, and 11 bases had no gene match. The CDR3 DNA reads as TGTGCCAGCACCTGGACAGGGGTCTTCGGTTATGGCTACACCTTC. Its protein product is CASTWTGVFGYGYTF.

Ten or more counts support this clonotype. The rearrangement uses TRBV12-5 and TRBJ1-5, with no clear D. This CDR3 comprises 14 residues. V was pared by 1 base and J by 1 base, with 5 bases between. Germline V lookup: CDR1 LGHNT, CDR2 FRNRAP. CDR3 DNA sequence: TGTGCTAGTGGTTTGGAGACCAGCAATCAGCCCCAGCATTTT. Protein product: CASGLETSNQPQHF.

In this sample, this clonotype turned up many times. This sequence joins TRBV29-1 and TRBJ1-2; the D gene is possibly TRBD1 (5 bases). V shed 2 bases and J shed 6 bases, with 7 bases lying between them. Germline V gives CDR1 SQVTM, CDR2 ANQGSEA. The CDR3 sequence is 11 residues long. The CDR3 DNA reads TGCAGCGTTGAATGGGGCGATGGCTACACCTTC. Its translation is CSVEWGDGYTF.

Concerning this clonotype itself: A much larger clone is a single base away; this may be a read error. The chain recombines TRBV13 with TRBJ2-2; D may be TRBD2 (5 bases). The CDR3 is 15 amino acids. Germline CDR1 and CDR2: PRHDT and FYEKMQ (reference sequence). The CDR3 DNA reads as TGTGCCAGCAGCTTTGGCCCGGCGAACACCGGGGAGCTGCTTTTT. It encodes CASSFGPANTGELLF.

This clonotype was seen more than once but under ten times. The chain employs TRBV20-1 and TRBJ2-1; TRBD2 matches at 8 bases. The CDR3 sequence is 15 residues long. J gave up 7 bases and V 2 bases, and 10 bases lay outside the gene matches. Per germline, CDR1 DFQATT and CDR2 SNEGSKA (reference sequence). In DNA, the CDR3 is TGCAGTGCTAGACGCGGAGCGGGAGTGGGGAATGAGCAGTTCTTC. Its translation is CSARRGAGVGNEQFF.

This clonotype was detected ten times or more. This chain uses TRBV9 with TRBJ1-2; D gene uncertain. V was shortened by 3 bases and J by 0 bases, with 15 bases between the two germline ends. CDR3 length equals 16 residues. Germline V gene data show CDR1 as SGDLS and CDR2 as YYNGEE. CDR3 region: CASSDSFSAANYGYTF. DNA for the CDR3: TGTGCCAGCAGCGACAGTTTTTCCGCAGCTAACTATGGCTACACCTTC.

On this clonotype: This could be a read error, since a much larger clone is one nucleotide away. The V call is TRBV5-4, the J call TRBJ2-7; 9 bases line up with TRBD1. The CDR3 contains 14 residues. Per germline, CDR1 SGHNT and CDR2 YYREEE (reference sequence). The CDR3 region is CTSRPRDRVGEQYF. The DNA of the CDR3 is TGTACCAGCAGGCCCCGGGACAGGGTCGGCGAGCAGTACTTC. Full variable domain (rest looked up from reference TRBV5-4 and TRBJ2-7): ETGVTQSPTHLIKTRGQQVTLRCSSQSGHNTVSWYQQALGQGPQFIFQYYREEENGRGNFPPRFSGLQFPNYSSELNVNALELDDSALYLCTSRPRDRVGEQYFGPGTRLTVT.

The V and J genes are TRBV12-3 or TRBV12-4 and TRBJ2-1; D remains unclear. V was pared by 0 bases and J by 0 bases, with 3 bases between. This CDR3 is built from 14 residues. The CDR3 DNA reads as TGTGCCAGCAGTTTAGCGGCCTCCTACAATGAGCAGTTCTTC. Protein: CASSLAASYNEQFF.